This TCR beta chain was sequenced for a study of cytomegalovirus exposure and HLA in healthy donors (dated by TCRdb to 2016 to 2017). Broadly, across the study: An earlier analysis of roughly 610 of the donors reported 250 to 350 Gb of sequence data and 117 million unique TCR beta sequences obtained from 150 million to 200 million T cells. Approximately 310 gigabases of sequencing data and 70 million to 100 million unique TCR sequences were included in an early release covering about 700 HLA-typed donors. The genetic ancestry cluster associated with self-reported Caucasian donors included 81% of the 398 genotyped donors. The aim of the study was to test whether cataloging public T cell receptors could identify signatures of past pathogen exposure. The T cell repertoires of some 670 subjects were profiled by immunosequencing and related to cytomegalovirus serostatus. Along with the roughly 670-subject first cohort, a separate validation cohort of around 120 different subjects was used. High-throughput TCR immunosequencing, statistical association of individual TCRs with disease status, and machine learning were combined to predict cytomegalovirus infection status. A later analysis re-examined previously published TCR beta repertoires from just over 650 donors and added high-resolution HLA genotyping to investigate patterns of TCR occurrence. Rather than using new phenotypic data, the later analysis identified candidate immune exposures from TCR beta sequences and from how often those sequences occurred across donors. In an earlier analysis of 500 to 650 of the donors, high-throughput TCR beta sequencing was used to judge whether each TCR beta V gene segment behaved as functional or pseudogenic. Donor age, sex, ethnicity and CMV serostatus were collected together with the repertoire data. In a later genetic analysis, genome-wide SNP genotypes for about three fifths of the 666 donors were used, and that subset was treated as a discovery cohort. All discovery cohort repertoires had been generated using a single sequencing platform. HLA typing covered class I and class II loci at four-digit resolution. Typing coverage differed by locus: A, B, C, DRB1 and DQB1 were typed in roughly 620-640 donors, DQA1 in approximately 520, DPA1 in 600 to 610, and DPB1 in 472. Because of strong linkage in the cohort, roughly five DR-DQ haplotypes were treated as single units for association and clustering. Among about 400 genotyped donors of the cohort, an average of roughly 230,000 unique TCR beta nucleotide sequences was sequenced per donor, of which approximately 19% were non-productive. Study-wide findings and limitations: A later analysis found that most CMV-associated TCR beta chains appeared HLA-restricted, with HLA associations seemingly driven largely by CMV exposure. Correlated functional status among segregating V segments might be attributable to linkage disequilibrium, but an unknown experimental factor could not be ruled out. A later analysis reported that several top co-occurrence clusters appeared linked to parvovirus B19, influenza, CMV and Epstein-Barr virus. In a later analysis, the rate of TCR association differed among HLA loci, with DRB1 alleles having the most associated TCRs and HLA-C alleles having the fewest. Presence/absence analyses assumed roughly uniform sequencing depth across donors, an assumption that may not hold. Specific HLA alleles were associated with more than 15,000 TCR beta sequences at a false discovery rate of 0.05 in a later analysis. A further reported finding was that TCR beta sequences accurately predicted the HLA-A and HLA-B alleles for most subjects in the first cohort. According to the authors, the approach could potentially be generalized to other disease states and immunological phenotypes. Over 15 rarely observed V segments, including chromosome 9 orphons, were excluded from the earlier analysis of several hundred of the donors because counts were too low. This cohort had only TCR beta chains sequenced, and the lack of alpha or paired-chain data limited which features could be detected. In a later genetic analysis, a missense DCLRE1C variant was associated with V-gene and J-gene trimming of TCR beta chains, and the association was replicated in an independent cohort. When HLA alleles, especially DR and DQ, strongly co-occurred, attributing TCR associations to individual alleles was difficult. In vitro tests confirmed that a few of the cytomegalovirus-associated TCR beta chains recognize cytomegalovirus antigens. For the cohort, immune exposure information was limited to CMV serostatus. Because the 87-base-pair reads could not distinguish some IMGT-functional V segments, including TRBV6-2 and TRBV6-3, those segments were excluded. Broadly in line with IMGT annotations, most TCR beta V segments showed up in productive rearrangements about 90% or about 30% of the time in an earlier analysis of several hundred of the donors. While some public TCRs were present in many individuals, most TCR sequences turned up only very rarely across donors. In a later genetic analysis, fewer N-insertions in productive TCRs were reported among donors in an Asian-associated ancestry cluster than the 666-donor mean. A cluster of highly shared sequence variants was judged likely to represent a technical artifact of the sequencing pipeline. A later analysis found that HLA-associated TCR beta chains were more clonally expanded and had lower generation probabilities than equally common non-associated chains. Because HLA typing was missing for some donors at each locus, association tests included only the typed subset. A total of 150 or so TCR beta chains were listed by the study as associated with cytomegalovirus. Cytomegalovirus status was reported to be diagnosed by the classifier with high specificity and sensitivity in both the original and validation cohorts.

Receptors were amplified or captured by the immunoSEQ multiplex PCR assay. A mixture of 60 forward primers for TCR Vbeta segments and 13 reverse primers for TCR Jbeta segments was used in the multiplex PCR. A multiplex PCR assay on genomic DNA amplified the CDR3 region of rearranged TCR beta genes. Amplified TCR beta libraries were sequenced as 87-base-pair reads on the Illumina HiSeq System. The paper's data handling went like this. A later analysis tallied around 87 million unique TCR beta chains across the 666 repertoires, and around 9.9 million of those chains were shared by two or more donors. Raw reads were error-corrected and collapsed into unique sequences by a nearest-neighbor algorithm in which closely related sequences were merged to remove PCR and sequencing errors. V, D and J gene segments were assigned by aligning CDR3 sequences to IMGT reference sequences. For a sequence to be retained, a match of at least six nucleotides to both a V gene segment and a J gene segment was required. Rearrangements were classified as productive when the CDR3 lacked stop codons and remained in frame with V and J, and all other rearrangements were classified as non-productive. Following IMGT convention, CDR3 was defined as the stretch from the second conserved V-encoded cysteine to the conserved J-encoded phenylalanine. In an earlier analysis of just under 600 of the donors, sequences lacking an unambiguous match to a single V gene segment were excluded. An earlier analysis of fewer than 650 of the donors classified V segments as functional when productive rearrangements were above 56.7% and as segregating when the standard deviation between donors was above 5%. A statistical classification framework was built to diagnose cytomegalovirus status from the catalog of TCR beta chain sequences. In a later analysis, V and J genes were assigned by comparing TCR nucleotide sequences against IMGT/GENE-DB human TR gene sequences. In a later analysis, CDR3 sequences and most-parsimonious VDJ recombination scenarios were assigned using the TCRdist pipeline. A later analysis defined each TCR beta chain by its CDR3 amino acid sequence plus V-gene family, and excluded reads lacking a unique V-gene family. As a way to deal with suspected cross-contamination and a sequencing artifact, a later analysis dropped more than 500 nucleotide sequences that were highly shared and had low generation probability. For each public chain, a later analysis derived a clonal expansion index from normalized ranks of inferred template counts within each repertoire. A later analysis computed generation probabilities with a VDJ recombination model fitted to out-of-frame rearrangements, and checked the results against IGoR. In a later analysis, hypergeometric tests were used to score TCR-TCR, TCR-HLA and TCR-CMV co-occurrence, with a repertoire-size bias correction applied to TCR pairs. To estimate false discovery rates, a later analysis permuted the HLA or CMV assignments 20 times. In a later analysis, co-occurring TCRs were grouped with DBSCAN, and TCRdist sequence similarity was added when clustering was performed within HLA-allele-positive subsets. For co-occurrence clustering, repertoires with fewer than 30,000 or more than 120,000 public chains were excluded, along with five or six repertoires with anomalous nucleotide sharing. Drawn from immuneACCESS, this table holds only the in-frame rearrangements with V and J called that TCRdb kept. Clones are partly lost; checked studies trace under half to an unresolved V gene and leave the rest unexplained. The V and J calls and clone size were taken over from that table, and D and trimming were inferred from the DNA. The sample records 170,000 or so clones, under 85% of which are singletons. The ten biggest clones cover over 1.5% of the sample.

A distance of 21 bases separates the germline ends of V and J, which lose 2 bases and 4 bases respectively. Looking up the germline V gene yields CDR1 MDHEN and CDR2 SYDVKM. The CDR3 has 18 amino acids, counting the end cysteine and phenylalanine. Just the 54-base CDR3 DNA is kept, in frame starting at base 1. Remarks on this clone: It has no known antigen specificity. Base quality data are lacking; no much larger clone is found one base away.

The cohort comprised more than 550 healthy bone marrow donors. At the time of sampling, all cohort members were nominally healthy, though unrecorded immune exposures were likely present. The donor was CMV seronegative and was included in the group of approximately 350 seronegative cohort members. Every donor gave a peripheral blood sample, and the peripheral blood mononuclear cells from that sample were used for TCR beta sequencing. Genomic DNA was extracted from the blood cell samples with the Qiagen DNeasy Blood Extraction Kit. Recombination connected TRBV28 to TRBJ1-5; possibly the D gene is TRBD1, per 6 matching bases. This receptor was identified in a man in his fifties or sixties in good health and CMV-seronegative. The sample comprised PBMCs. The CDR3: CASSLMSAGLQGNQPQHF. At the DNA level, the sequence is TGTGCCAGCAGTTTAATGTCGGCAGGACTGCAGGGGAATCAGCCCCAGCATTTT.